This T cell receptor (beta chain) was retrieved from a study of blood T cells in healthy people across ages. Study at large: About one barcoded TCR beta cDNA was captured per two T cells.

Germline CDR1 MGHRA, CDR2 YSYEKL. The CDR3 is made up of 15 amino acids. V dropped 6 bases and J dropped 0 bases, with 12 bases sitting between them. Primed by a sample-barcoded 5' primer and a J-beta primer mix, a second PCR proceeded for about 7 to 11 cycles. TCRdb processed the 5' RACE reads anew with MiXCR; each CDR3 protein has one entry. This table holds about 1.1 million distinct CDR3 sequences, 35% to 40% found once. This receptor was taken from a man aged 18 to 30 in good health. Sequences were obtained from blood. The chain employs TRBV4-1 and TRBJ1-5; D gene ambiguous. The CDR3 protein is CASRREVYSNQPQHF. The CDR3 DNA sequence: TGCGCCAGCAGGCGAGAGGTTTATAGCAATCAGCCCCAGCATTTT.